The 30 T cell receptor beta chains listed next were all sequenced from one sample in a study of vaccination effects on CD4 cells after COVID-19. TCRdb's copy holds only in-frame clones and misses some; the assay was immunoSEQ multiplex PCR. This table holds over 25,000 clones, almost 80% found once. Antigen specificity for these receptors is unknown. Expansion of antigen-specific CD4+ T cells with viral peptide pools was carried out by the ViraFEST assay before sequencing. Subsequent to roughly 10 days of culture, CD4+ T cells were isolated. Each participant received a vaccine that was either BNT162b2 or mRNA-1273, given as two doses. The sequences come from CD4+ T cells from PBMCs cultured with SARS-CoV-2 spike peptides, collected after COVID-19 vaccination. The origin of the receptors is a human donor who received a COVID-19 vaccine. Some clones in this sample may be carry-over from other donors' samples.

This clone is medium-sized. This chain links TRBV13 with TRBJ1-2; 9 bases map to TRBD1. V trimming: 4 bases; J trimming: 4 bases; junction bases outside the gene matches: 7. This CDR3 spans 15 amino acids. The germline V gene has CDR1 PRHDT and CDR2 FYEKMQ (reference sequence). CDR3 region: CASSSNYRGLYGYTF. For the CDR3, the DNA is TGTGCCAGCAGCTCCAACTACAGGGGGCTCTATGGCTACACCTTC.

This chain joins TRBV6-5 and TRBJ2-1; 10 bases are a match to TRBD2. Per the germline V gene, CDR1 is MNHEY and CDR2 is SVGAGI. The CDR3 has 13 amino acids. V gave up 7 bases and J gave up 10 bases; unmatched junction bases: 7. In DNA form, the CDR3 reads TGTGCCAGCACTAAGCGGGGGGGAGGGGAGCAGTTCTTC. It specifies CASTKRGGGEQFF.

The CDR3 region has the DNA TGCGCCAGCAAAGGGCCAGGGAGTCAGCCCCAGCATTTT. Residues: CASKGPGSQPQHF. The chain combines TRBV10-2 with TRBJ1-5; TRBD1 is a possible D gene (5 bases). Trimming took off 7 bases at V and 6 bases at J, with 13 bases between the two ends. CDR3 length equals 13 residues. Germline CDR1 WSHSY, CDR2 SAAADI.

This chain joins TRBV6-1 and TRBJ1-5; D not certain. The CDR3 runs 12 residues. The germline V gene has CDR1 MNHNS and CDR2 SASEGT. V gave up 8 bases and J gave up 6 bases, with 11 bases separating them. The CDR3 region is CASGDVGQPQHF. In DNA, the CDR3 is TGTGCCAGCGGGGATGTCGGTCAGCCCCAGCATTTT.

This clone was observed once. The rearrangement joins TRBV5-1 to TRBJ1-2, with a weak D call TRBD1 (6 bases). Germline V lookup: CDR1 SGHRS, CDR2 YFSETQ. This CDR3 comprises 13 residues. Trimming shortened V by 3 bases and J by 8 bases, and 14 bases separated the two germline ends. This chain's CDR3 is CASSSLGARGYTF. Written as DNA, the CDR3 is TGCGCCAGCAGCTCCTTGGGGGCGCGAGGCTACACCTTC.

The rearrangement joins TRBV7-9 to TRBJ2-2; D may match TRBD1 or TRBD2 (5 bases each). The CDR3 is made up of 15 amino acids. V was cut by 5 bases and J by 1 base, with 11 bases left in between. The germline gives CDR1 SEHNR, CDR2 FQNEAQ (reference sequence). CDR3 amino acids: CASSSRDGNTGELFF. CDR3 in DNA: TGTGCCAGCAGCAGCCGGGACGGGAACACCGGGGAGCTGTTTTTT.

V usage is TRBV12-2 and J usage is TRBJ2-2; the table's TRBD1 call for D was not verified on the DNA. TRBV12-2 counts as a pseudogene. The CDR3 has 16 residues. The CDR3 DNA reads TGTGCAAGTCGGTTGGAGGGACAGGGCGGCACCGGGGAGCTGTTTTTT. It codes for CASRLEGQGGTGELFF.

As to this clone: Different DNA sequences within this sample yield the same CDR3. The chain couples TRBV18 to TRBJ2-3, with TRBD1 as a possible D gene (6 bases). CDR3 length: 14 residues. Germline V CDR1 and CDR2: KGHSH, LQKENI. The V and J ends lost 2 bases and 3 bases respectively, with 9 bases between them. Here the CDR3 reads CASSPGGGTDTQYF. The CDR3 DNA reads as TGTGCCAGCTCACCAGGGGGCGGGACAGATACGCAGTATTTT.

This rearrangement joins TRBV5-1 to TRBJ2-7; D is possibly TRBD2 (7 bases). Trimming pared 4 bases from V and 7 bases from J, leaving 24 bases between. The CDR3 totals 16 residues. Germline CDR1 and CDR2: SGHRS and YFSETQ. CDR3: CASSIDGGGALREQYV. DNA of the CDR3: TGCGCCAGCAGCATCGACGGAGGGGGGGCCCTACGGGAGCAGTACGTC.

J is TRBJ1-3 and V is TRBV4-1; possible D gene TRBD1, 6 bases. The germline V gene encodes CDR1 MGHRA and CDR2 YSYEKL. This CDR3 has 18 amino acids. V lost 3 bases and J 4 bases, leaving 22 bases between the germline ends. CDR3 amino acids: CASSQDRGPGQKGNTIYF. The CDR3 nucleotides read TGCGCCAGCAGCCAGGATAGGGGCCCGGGACAAAAAGGAAACACCATATATTTT.

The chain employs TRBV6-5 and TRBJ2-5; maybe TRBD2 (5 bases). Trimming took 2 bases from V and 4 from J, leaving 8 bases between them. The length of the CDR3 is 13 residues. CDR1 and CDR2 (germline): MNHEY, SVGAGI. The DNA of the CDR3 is TGTGCCAGCAGTTACCGGGGTTTAGAGACCCAGTACTTC. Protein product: CASSYRGLETQYF.

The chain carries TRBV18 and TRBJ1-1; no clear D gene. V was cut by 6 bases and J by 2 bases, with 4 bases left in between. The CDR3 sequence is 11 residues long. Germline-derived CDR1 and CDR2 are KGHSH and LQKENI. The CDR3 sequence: CASSFNTEAFF. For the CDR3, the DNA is TGTGCCAGCTCCTTCAACACTGAAGCTTTCTTT.

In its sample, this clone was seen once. The CDR3 bases are TGTGCCACCAGTGACCTCTTAACTAGCGGGGGGAACACAGATACGCAGTATTTT. It codes for CATSDLLTSGGNTDTQYF. V is TRBV24-1 and J is TRBJ2-3, with 12 positions matching TRBD2. The CDR3 length is 18 residues. Germline CDR1 and CDR2: KGHDR and SFDVKD. The V segment lost 4 bases and the J segment 2 bases; nucleotides outside the gene matches: 9.

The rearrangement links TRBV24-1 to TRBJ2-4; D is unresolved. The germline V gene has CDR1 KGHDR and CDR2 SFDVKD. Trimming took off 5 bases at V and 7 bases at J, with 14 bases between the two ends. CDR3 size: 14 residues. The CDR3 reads CATSGHRERNIQYF. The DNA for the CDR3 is TGTGCCACCAGTGGGCACCGCGAACGGAACATTCAGTACTTC.

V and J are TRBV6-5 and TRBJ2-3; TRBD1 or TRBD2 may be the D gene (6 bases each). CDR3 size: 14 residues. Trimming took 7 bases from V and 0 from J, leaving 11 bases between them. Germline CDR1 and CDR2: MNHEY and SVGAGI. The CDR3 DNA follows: TGTGCCAGCAAGAGGGGGGCTAGCACAGATACGCAGTATTTT. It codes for CASKRGASTDTQYF.

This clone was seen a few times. The CDR3 here is CASKHGRPAANEKLFF. CDR3 nucleotide sequence: TGTGCCAGTAAACACGGACGGCCGGCGGCTAATGAAAAACTGTTTTTT. The chain combines TRBV19 with TRBJ1-4; D unclear. This CDR3 has 16 residues. Trimming took 7 bases from V and 3 from J, leaving 18 bases between them. The germline V gene encodes CDR1 LNHDA and CDR2 SQIVND (reference sequence). The complete variable domain, with remaining parts taken from reference TRBV19 and TRBJ1-4, reads DGGITQSPKYLFRKEGQNVTLSCEQNLNHDAMYWYRQDPGQGLRLIYYSQIVNDFQKGDIAEGYSVSREKKESFPLTVTSAQKNPTAFYLCASKHGRPAANEKLFFGSGTQLSVL.

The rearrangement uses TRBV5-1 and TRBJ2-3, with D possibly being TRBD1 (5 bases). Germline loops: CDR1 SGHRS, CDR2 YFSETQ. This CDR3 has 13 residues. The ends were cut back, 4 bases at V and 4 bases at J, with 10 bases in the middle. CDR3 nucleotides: TGCGCCAGCAGCGGTCAGGGCCCAGATACGCAGTATTTT. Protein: CASSGQGPDTQYF.

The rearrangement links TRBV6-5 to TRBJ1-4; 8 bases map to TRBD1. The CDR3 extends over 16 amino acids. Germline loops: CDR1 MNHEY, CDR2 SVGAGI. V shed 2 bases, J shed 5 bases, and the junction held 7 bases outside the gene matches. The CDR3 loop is CASSYLGQGKNEKLFF. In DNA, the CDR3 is TGTGCCAGCAGTTACCTAGGACAGGGCAAAAATGAAAAACTGTTTTTT.

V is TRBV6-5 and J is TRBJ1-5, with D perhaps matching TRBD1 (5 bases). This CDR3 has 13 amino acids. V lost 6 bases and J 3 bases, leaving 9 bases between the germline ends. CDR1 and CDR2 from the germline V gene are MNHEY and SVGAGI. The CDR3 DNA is TGTGCCAGCAGGCGGGGGATCAATCAGCCCCAGCATTTT. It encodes CASRRGINQPQHF.

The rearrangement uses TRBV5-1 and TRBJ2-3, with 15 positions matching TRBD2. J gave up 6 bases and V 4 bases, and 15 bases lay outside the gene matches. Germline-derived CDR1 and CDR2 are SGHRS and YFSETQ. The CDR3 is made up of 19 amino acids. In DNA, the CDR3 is TGCGCCAGCAGCCCATGGAGGACTAGCGGGGGGGCTCGGGAGGATACGCAGTATTTT. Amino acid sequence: CASSPWRTSGGAREDTQYF.

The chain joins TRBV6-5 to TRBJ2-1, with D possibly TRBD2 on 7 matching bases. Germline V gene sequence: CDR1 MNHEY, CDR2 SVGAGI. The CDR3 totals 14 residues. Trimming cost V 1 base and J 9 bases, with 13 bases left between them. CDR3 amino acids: CASSYWGGAGEQFF. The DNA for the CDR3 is TGTGCCAGCAGTTACTGGGGGGGGGCTGGTGAGCAGTTCTTC.

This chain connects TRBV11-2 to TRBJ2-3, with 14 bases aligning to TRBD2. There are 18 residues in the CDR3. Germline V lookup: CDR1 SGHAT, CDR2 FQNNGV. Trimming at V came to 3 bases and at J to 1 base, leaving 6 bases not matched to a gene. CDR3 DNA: TGTGCCAGCAGCTTCACCGGGACTAGCGGGGGAGGCACAGATACGCAGTATTTT. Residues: CASSFTGTSGGGTDTQYF.

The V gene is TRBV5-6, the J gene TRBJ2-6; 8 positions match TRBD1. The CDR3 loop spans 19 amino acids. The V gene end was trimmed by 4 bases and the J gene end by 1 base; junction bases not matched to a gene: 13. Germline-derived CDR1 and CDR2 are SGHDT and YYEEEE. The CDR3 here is CASSLNRGVYISGANVLTF. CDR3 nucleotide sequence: TGTGCCAGCAGCCTAAACAGGGGGGTCTACATATCTGGGGCCAACGTCCTGACTTTC.

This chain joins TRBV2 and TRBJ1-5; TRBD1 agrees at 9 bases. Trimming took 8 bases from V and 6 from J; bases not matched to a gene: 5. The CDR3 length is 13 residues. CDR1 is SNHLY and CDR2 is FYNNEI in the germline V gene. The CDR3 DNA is TGTGCCAGCCGACAGGGGGAGGTTCAGCCCCAGCATTTT. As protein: CASRQGEVQPQHF.

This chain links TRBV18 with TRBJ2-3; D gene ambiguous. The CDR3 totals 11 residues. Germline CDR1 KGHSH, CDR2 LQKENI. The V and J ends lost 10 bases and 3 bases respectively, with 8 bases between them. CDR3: CATALTDTQYF. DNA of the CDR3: TGTGCCACCGCGTTAACAGATACGCAGTATTTT. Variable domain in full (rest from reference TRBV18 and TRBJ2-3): NAGVMQNPRHLVRRRGQEARLRCSPMKGHSHVYWYRQLPEEGLKFMVYLQKENIIDESGMPKERFSAEFPKEGPSILRIQQVVRGDSAAYFCATALTDTQYFGPGTRLTVL.

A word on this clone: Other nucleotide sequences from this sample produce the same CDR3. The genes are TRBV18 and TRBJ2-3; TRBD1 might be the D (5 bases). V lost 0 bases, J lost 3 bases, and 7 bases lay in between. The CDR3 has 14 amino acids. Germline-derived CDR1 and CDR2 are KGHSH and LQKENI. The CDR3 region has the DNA TGTGCCAGCTCACCACCGTCAGGGACAGATACGCAGTATTTT. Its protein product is CASSPPSGTDTQYF. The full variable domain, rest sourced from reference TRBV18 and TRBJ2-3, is NAGVMQNPRHLVRRRGQEARLRCSPMKGHSHVYWYRQLPEEGLKFMVYLQKENIIDESGMPKERFSAEFPKEGPSILRIQQVVRGDSAAYFCASSPPSGTDTQYFGPGTRLTVL.

CDR3: CASSRYRDRGFYGYTF. Here the CDR3 DNA reads TGTGCCAGTAGCCGTTATCGGGACAGGGGGTTTTATGGCTACACCTTC. The rearrangement links TRBV19 to TRBJ1-2, with 11 bases aligning to TRBD1. This CDR3 has 16 residues. The germline CDR1 and CDR2 sequences are LNHDA and SQIVND (reference sequence). V shed 6 bases and J 5 bases; nucleotides not matched to a gene: 11.

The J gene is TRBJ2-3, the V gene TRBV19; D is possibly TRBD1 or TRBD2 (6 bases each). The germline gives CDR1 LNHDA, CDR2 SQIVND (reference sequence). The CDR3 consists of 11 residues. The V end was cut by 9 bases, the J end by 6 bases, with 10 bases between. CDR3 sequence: CASGGSDTQYF. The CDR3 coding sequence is TGTGCCAGCGGGGGCTCGGATACGCAGTATTTT. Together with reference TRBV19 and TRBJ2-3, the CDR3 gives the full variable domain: DGGITQSPKYLFRKEGQNVTLSCEQNLNHDAMYWYRQDPGQGLRLIYYSQIVNDFQKGDIAEGYSVSREKKESFPLTVTSAQKNPTAFYLCASGGSDTQYFGPGTRLTVL.

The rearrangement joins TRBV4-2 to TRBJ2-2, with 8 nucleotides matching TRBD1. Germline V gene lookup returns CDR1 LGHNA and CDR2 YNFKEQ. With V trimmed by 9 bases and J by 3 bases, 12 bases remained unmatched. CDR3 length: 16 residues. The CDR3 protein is CASSLQGAQDTGELFF. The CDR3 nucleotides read TGTGCCAGTTCGCTTCAGGGGGCGCAAGACACCGGGGAGCTGTTTTTT.

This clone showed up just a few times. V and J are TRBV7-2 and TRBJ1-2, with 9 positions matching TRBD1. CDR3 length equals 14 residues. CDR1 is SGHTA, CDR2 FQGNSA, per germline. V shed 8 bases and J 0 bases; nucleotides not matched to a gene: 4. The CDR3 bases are TGTGCCAGCCGTAGACAGGGGGCTAACTATGGCTACACCTTC. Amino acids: CASRRQGANYGYTF.